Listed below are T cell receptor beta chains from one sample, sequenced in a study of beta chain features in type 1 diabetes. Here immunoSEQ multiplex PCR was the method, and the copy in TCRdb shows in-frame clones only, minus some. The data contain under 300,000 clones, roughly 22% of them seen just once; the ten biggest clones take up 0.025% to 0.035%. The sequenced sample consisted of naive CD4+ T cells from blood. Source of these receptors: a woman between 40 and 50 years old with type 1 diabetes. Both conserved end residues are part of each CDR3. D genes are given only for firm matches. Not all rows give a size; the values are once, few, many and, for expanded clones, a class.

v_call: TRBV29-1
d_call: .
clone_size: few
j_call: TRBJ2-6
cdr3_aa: CSVTVSGANVLTF
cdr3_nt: TGCAGCGTCACAGTGTCTGGGGCCAACGTCCTGACTTTC

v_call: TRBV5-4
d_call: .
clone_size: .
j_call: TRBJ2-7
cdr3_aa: CASSSPGAGSEQYF
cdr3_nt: TGTGCCAGCAGCTCACCAGGGGCAGGGAGCGAGCAGTACTTC

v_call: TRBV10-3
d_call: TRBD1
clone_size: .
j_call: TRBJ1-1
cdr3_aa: CAASVGDRAPTAFF
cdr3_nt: TGTGCCGCCAGCGTGGGTGACAGGGCTCCGACCGCTTTCTTT

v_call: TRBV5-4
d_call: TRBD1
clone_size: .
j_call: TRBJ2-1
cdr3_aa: CASSLGQGKDNEQFF
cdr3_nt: TGTGCCAGCAGCTTGGGACAGGGAAAGGACAATGAGCAGTTCTTC

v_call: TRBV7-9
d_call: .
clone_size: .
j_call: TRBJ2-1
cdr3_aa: CASSLRTANNEQFF
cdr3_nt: TGTGCCAGCAGCTTAAGGACAGCTAACAATGAGCAGTTCTTC

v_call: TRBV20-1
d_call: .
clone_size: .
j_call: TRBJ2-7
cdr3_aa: CSKRTVYEQYF
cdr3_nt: TGCAGTAAGAGGACTGTCTACGAGCAGTACTTC

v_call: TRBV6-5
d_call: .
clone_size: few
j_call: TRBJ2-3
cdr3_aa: CASRRGADTQYF
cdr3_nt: TGTGCCAGCAGACGCGGGGCAGATACGCAGTATTTT

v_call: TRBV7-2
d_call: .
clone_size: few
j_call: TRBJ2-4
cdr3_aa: CASSSFPVLAKNIQYF
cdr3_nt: TGTGCCAGCAGCTCCTTTCCTGTACTAGCCAAAAACATTCAGTACTTC

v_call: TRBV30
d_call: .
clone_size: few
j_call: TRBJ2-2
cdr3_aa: CAWSTAGGPTGELFF
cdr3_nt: TGTGCCTGGAGTACTGCAGGGGGGCCGACCGGGGAGCTGTTTTTT

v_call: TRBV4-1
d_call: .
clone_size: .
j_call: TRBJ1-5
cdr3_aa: CASSQEGTNQPQHF
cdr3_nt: TGCGCCAGCAGCCAAGAGGGCACAAATCAGCCCCAGCATTTT

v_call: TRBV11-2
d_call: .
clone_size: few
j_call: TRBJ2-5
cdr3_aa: CASTLSGETQYF
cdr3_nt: TGTGCCAGCACCCTATCAGGGGAGACCCAGTACTTC

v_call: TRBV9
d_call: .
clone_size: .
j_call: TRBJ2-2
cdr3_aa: CASSDGQNTGELFF
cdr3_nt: TGTGCCAGCAGCGACGGACAGAACACCGGGGAGCTGTTTTTT

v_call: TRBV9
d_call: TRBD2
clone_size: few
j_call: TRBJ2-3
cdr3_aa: CASSVDLRGVDTQYF
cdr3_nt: TGTGCCAGCAGCGTAGACTTGCGGGGGGTAGATACGCAGTATTTT

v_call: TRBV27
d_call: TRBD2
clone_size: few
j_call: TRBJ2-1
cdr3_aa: CASSPGASGIEQFF
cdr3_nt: TGTGCCAGCAGCCCGGGGGCTAGCGGGATTGAGCAGTTCTTC

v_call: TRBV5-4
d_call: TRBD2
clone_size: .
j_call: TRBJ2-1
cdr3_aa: CASSGAGGTLSSYNEQFF
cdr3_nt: TGTGCCAGCAGCGGAGCGGGAGGGACCCTTAGCTCCTACAATGAGCAGTTCTTC

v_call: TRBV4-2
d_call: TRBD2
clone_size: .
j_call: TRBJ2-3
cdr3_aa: CASSQEARGGLVLSTDTQYF
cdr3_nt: TGTGCCAGCAGCCAAGAGGCGCGCGGAGGACTAGTTTTAAGCACAGATACGCAGTATTTT

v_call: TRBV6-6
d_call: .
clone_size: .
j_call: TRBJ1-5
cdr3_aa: CASGGQDHQPQHF
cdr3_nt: TGTGCCAGCGGGGGACAAGACCATCAGCCCCAGCATTTT

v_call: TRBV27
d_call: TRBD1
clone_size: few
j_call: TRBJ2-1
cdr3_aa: CASSADRAPKTYNEQFF
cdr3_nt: TGTGCCAGCAGTGCCGACAGGGCCCCTAAGACCTACAATGAGCAGTTCTTC

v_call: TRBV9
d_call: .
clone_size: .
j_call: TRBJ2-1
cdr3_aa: CASSVSAGSYNEQFF
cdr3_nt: TGTGCCAGCAGCGTATCGGCGGGATCCTACAATGAGCAGTTCTTC

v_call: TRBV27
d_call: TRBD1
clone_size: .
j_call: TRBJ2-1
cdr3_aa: CASSLSGTAYNEQFF
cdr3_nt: TGTGCCAGCAGTCTCTCCGGGACAGCGTACAATGAGCAGTTCTTC

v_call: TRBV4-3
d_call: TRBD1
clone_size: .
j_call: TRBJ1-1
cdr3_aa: CASSQPGTGLRKAFF
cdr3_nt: TGCGCCAGCAGCCAACCCGGGACAGGACTTCGCAAAGCTTTCTTT

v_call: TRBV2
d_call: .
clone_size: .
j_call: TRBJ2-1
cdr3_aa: CASRSLPYNEQFF
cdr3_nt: TGTGCCAGCAGGAGTTTACCCTACAATGAGCAGTTCTTC

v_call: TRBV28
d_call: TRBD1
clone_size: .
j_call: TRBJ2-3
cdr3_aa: CASSASGTGRGEADTQYF
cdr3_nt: TGTGCCAGCAGTGCATCCGGGACAGGGAGGGGAGAGGCAGATACGCAGTATTTT

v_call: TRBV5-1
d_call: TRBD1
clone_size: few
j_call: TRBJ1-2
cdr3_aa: CASSLEGQFYGYTF
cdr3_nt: TGCGCCAGCAGCTTGGAGGGACAGTTCTATGGCTACACCTTC

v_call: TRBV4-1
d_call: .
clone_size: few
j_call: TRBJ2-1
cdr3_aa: CASSRPAGNEQFF
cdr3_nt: TGCGCCAGCAGCCGACCAGCAGGAAATGAGCAGTTCTTC

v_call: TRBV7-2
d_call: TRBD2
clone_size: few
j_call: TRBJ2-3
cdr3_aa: CASSLTSGGDTQYF
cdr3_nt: TGTGCCAGCAGCTTGACTAGCGGTGGAGATACGCAGTATTTT

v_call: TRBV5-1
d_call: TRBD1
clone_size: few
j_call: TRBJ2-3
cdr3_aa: CASSPPTGVSTDTQYF
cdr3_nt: TGCGCCAGCAGCCCGCCAACAGGGGTGAGCACAGATACGCAGTATTTT

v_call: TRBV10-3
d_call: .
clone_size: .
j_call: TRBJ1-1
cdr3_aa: CAISDRRVTEAFF
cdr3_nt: TGTGCCATCAGTGATAGGAGGGTGACTGAAGCTTTCTTT

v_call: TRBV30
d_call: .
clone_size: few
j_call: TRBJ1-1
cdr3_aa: CAWSPSSVEAFF
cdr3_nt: TGTGCCTGGAGTCCTTCTTCAGTGGAAGCTTTCTTT

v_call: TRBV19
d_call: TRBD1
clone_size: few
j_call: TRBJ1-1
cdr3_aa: CASSIGDRVLNTEAFF
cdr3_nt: TGTGCCAGTAGTATTGGGGACAGGGTCCTGAACACTGAAGCTTTCTTT

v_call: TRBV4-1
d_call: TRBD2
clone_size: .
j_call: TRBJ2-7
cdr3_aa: CASSQVGLSYEQYF
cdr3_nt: TGCGCCAGCAGCCAGGTGGGACTATCGTACGAGCAGTACTTC

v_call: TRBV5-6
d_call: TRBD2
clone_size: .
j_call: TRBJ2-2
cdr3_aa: CASSTPAGGLTGELFF
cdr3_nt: TGTGCCAGCAGCACCCCAGCGGGGGGCCTCACCGGGGAGCTGTTTTTT

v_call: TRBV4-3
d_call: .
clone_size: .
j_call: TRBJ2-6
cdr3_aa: CASSQDIGDGANVLTF
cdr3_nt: TGCGCCAGCAGCCAGGACATAGGGGATGGGGCCAACGTCCTGACTTTC

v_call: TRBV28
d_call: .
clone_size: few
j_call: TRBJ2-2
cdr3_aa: CASSLSGELFF
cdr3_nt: TGTGCCAGCAGTTTATCAGGGGAGCTGTTTTTT

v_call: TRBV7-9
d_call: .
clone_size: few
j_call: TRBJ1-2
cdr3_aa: CASRSGGSGYTF
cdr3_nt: TGTGCCAGCAGGTCGGGGGGCTCTGGCTACACCTTC

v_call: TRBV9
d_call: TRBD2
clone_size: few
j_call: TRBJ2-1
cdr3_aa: CASSVGGRAYNEQFF
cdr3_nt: TGTGCCAGCAGCGTAGGAGGGAGGGCCTATAATGAGCAGTTCTTC

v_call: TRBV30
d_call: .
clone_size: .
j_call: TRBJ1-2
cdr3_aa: CAWNLGDDGYTF
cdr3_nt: TGTGCCTGGAATCTGGGAGATGATGGCTACACCTTC

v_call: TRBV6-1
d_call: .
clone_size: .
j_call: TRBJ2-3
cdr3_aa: CASRSSADTQYF
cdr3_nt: TGTGCCAGCAGGTCTAGCGCAGATACGCAGTATTTT

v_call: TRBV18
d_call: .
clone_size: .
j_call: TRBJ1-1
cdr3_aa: CASSPEGGGTEAFF
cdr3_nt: TGTGCCAGCTCACCCGAGGGTGGAGGCACTGAAGCTTTCTTT

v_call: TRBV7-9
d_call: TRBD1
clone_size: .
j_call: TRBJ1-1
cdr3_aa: CATDRAGPEAFF
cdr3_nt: TGTGCCACAGACAGGGCTGGCCCTGAAGCTTTCTTT

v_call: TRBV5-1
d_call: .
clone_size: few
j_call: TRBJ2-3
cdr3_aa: CASEEGSTDTQYF
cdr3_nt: TGCGCCAGCGAGGAGGGGTCGACAGATACGCAGTATTTT

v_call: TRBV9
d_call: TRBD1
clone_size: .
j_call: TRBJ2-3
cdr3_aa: CASSPVGQSSTDTQYF
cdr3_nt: TGTGCCAGCAGCCCCGTGGGACAGTCTAGCACAGATACGCAGTATTTT

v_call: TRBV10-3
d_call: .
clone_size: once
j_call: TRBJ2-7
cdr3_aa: CAISSGLDYEQYF
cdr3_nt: TGTGCCATCAGCTCAGGACTTGACTACGAGCAGTACTTC

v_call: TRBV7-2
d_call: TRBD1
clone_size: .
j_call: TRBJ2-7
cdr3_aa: CASSIHSGTGTYEQYF
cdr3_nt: TGTGCCAGCAGCATTCACTCCGGGACAGGGACCTACGAGCAGTACTTC

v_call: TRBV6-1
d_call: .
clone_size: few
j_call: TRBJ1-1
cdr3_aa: CASSGPQGRTEAFF
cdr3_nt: TGTGCCAGCAGTGGACCTCAGGGGCGGACTGAAGCTTTCTTT

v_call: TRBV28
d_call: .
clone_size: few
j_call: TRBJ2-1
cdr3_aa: CASSLTGRGEQFF
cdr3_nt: TGTGCCAGCAGTCTGACAGGCAGGGGAGAGCAGTTCTTC

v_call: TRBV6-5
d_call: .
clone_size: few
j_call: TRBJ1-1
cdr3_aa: CASTRDRMNTEAFF
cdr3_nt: TGTGCCAGTACCCGCGACAGAATGAACACTGAAGCTTTCTTT

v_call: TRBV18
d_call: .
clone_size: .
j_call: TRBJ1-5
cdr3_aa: CASSPPGHSNQPQHF
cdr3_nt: TGTGCCAGCTCACCACCGGGACACAGCAATCAGCCCCAGCATTTT

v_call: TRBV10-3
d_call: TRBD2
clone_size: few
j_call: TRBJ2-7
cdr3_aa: CAISGLAGEQYF
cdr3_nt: TGTGCCATCAGTGGCCTAGCGGGTGAGCAGTACTTC

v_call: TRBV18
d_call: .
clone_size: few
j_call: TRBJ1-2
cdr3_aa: CASSPFDGYGYTF
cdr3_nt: TGTGCCAGCTCACCCTTTGACGGGTATGGCTACACCTTC

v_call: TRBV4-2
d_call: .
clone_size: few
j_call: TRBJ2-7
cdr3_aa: CASSQDGQVRSGEQYF
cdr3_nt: TGTGCCAGCAGCCAAGATGGGCAGGTCAGGTCGGGAGAGCAGTACTTC

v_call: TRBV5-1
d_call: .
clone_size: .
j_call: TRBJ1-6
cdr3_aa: CASSADGSSYNSPLHF
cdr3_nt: TGCGCCAGCAGCGCGGACGGGAGCTCCTATAATTCACCCCTCCACTTT

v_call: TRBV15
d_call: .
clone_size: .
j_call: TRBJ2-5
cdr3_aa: CATSTTDLRGQYF
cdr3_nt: TGTGCCACCAGCACGACGGACCTACGAGGGCAGTACTTC